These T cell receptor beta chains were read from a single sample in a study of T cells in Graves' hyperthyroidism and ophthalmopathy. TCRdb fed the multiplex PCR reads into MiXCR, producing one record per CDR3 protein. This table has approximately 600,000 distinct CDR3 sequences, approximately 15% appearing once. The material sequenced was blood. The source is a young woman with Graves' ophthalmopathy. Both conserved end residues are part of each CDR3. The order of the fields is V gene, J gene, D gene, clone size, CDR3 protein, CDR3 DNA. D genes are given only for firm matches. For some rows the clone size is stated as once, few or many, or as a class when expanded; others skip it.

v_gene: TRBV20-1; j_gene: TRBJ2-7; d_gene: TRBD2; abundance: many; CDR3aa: CSARDISGRAYEQYF; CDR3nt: TGCAGTGCTAGAGATATTAGCGGGAGGGCCTACGAGCAGTACTTC
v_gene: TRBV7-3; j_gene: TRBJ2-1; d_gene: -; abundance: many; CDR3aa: CASSPRMGGEQFF; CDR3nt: TGTGCCAGCAGCCCCAGGATGGGCGGTGAGCAGTTCTTC
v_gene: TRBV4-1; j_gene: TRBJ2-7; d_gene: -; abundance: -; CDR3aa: CASSQGPGFNEQYF; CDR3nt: TGCGCCAGCAGCCAAGGCCCAGGGTTCAACGAGCAGTACTTC
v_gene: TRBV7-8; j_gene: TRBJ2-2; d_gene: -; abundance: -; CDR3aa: CASSHRTGEPFF; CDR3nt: TGTGCCAGCAGCCATCGGACCGGGGAGCCGTTTTTT
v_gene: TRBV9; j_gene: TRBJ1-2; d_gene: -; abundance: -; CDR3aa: CASSAYRGGYTF; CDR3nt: TGTGCCAGCAGCGCGTATAGGGGTGGCTACACCTTC
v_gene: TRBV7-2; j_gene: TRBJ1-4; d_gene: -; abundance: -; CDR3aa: CASSFLATNEKLFF; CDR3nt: TGTGCCAGCAGCTTCTTAGCAACTAATGAAAAACTGTTTTTT
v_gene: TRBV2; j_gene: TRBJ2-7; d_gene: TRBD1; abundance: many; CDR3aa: CASRGQESYEQYF; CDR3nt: TGTGCCAGCAGGGGACAGGAGTCCTACGAGCAGTACTTC
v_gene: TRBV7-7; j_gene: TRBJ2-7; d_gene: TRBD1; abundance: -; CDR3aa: CASSFKDRAYEQYF; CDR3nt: TGTGCTAGCAGCTTTAAGGACAGGGCTTACGAGCAGTACTTC
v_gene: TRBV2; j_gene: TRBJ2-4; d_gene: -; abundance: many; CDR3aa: CASSSLGAAKNIQYF; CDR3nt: TGTGCCAGCAGTTCCTTGGGGGCAGCCAAAAACATTCAGTACTTC
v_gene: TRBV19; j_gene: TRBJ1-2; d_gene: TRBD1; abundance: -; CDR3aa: CASSEQTGRYYGYTF; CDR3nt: TGTGCCAGTAGCGAACAGACAGGGAGGTACTATGGCTACACCTTC
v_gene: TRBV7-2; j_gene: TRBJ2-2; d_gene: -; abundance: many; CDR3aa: CASSGKGPTPTGELFF; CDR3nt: TGTGCCAGCAGCGGGAAGGGGCCAACTCCCACCGGGGAGCTGTTTTTT
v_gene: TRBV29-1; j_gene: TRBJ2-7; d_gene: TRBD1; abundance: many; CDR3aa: CSVERGGQGEQYF; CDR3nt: TGCAGCGTTGAAAGGGGGGGACAGGGCGAGCAGTACTTC
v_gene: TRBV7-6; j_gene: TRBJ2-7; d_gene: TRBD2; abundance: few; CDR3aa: CASSLVTAGVSYEQYF; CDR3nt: TGTGCCAGCAGCTTAGTCACAGCGGGAGTCTCCTACGAGCAGTACTTC
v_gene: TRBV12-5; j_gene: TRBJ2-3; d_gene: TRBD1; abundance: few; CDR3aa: CASGRGQGITDTQYF; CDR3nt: TGTGCTAGTGGTCGGGGACAGGGAATCACAGATACGCAGTATTTT
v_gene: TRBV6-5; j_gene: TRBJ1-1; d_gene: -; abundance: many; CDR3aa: CASSYMGPTEAFF; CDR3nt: TGTGCCAGCAGTTACATGGGACCCACTGAAGCTTTCTTT
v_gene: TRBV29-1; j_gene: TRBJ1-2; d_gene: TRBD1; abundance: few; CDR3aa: CSYSGGRYGYTF; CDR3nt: TGCAGCTACTCAGGGGGAAGGTATGGCTACACCTTC
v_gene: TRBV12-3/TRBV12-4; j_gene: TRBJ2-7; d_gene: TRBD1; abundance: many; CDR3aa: CASSLSGTGALEQYF; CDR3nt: TGTGCCAGCAGTTTATCTGGGACAGGAGCGTTAGAGCAGTACTTC